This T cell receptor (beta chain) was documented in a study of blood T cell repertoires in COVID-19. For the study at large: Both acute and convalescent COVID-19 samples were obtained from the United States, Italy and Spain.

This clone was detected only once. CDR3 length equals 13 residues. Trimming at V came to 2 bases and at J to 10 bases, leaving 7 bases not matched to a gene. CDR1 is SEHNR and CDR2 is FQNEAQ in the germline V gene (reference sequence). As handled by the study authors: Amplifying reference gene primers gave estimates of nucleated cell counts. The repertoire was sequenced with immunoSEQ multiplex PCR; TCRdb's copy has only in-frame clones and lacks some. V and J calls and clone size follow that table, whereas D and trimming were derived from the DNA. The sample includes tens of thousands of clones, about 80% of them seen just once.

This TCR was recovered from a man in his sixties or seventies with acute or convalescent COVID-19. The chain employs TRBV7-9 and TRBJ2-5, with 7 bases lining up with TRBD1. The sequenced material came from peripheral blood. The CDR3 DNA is TGTGCCAGCAGCTTAAGACAGGGAACGGACCAGTACTTC. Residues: CASSLRQGTDQYF.